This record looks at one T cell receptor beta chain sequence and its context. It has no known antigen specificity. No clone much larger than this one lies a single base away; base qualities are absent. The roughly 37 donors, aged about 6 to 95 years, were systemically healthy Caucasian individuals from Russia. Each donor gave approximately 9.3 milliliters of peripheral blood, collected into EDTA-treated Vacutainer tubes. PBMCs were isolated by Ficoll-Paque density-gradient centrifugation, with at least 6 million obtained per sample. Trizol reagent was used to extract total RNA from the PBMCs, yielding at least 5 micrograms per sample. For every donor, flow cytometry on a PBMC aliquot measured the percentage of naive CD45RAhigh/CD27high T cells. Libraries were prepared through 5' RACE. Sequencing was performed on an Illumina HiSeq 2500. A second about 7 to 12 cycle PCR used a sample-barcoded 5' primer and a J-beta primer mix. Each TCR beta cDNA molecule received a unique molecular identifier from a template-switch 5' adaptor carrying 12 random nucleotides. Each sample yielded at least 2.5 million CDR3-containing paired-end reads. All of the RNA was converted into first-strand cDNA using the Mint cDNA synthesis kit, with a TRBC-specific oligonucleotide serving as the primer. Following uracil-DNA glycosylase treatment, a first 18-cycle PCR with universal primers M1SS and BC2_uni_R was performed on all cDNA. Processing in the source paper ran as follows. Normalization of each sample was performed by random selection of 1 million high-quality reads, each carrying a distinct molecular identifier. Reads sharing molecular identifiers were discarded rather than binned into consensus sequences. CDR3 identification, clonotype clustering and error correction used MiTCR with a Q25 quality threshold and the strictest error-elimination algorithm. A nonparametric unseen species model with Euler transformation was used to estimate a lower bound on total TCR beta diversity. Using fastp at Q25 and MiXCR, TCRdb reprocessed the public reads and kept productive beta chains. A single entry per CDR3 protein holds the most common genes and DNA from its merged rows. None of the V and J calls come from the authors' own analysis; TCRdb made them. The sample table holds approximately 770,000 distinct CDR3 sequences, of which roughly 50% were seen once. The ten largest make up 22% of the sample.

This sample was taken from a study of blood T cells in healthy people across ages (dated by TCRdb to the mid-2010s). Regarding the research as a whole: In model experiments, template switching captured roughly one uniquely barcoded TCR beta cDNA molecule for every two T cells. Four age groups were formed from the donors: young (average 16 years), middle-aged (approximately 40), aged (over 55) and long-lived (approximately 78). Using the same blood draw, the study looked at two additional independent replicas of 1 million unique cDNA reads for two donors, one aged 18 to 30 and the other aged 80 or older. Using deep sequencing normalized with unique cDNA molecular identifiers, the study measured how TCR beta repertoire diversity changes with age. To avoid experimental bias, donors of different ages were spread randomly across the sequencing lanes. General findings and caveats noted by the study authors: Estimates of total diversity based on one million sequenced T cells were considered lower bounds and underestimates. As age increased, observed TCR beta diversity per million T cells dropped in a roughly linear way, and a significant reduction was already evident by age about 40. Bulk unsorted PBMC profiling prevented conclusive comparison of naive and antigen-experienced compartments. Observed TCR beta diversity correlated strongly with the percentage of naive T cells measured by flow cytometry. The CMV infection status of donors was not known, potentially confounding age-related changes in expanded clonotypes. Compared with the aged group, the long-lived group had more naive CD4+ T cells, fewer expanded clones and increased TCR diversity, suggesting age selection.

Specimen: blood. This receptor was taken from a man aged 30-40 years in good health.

The CDR3 corresponds to CSASGAGGEETQYF. The nucleotide sequence reads as follows: TGCAGTGCTAGTGGAGCGGGAGGGGAGGAGACCCAGTACTTC. The chain was built from TRBV20-1 and TRBJ2-5; 10 bases in the junction line up with TRBD2. Here V drops 3 bases and J drops 5 bases, and the junction holds 6 bases not matched to any gene. Looking up the germline V gene (reference sequence) yields CDR1 DFQATT and CDR2 SNEGSKA. The CDR3 measures 14 amino acids from cysteine to phenylalanine. The only DNA kept is the CDR3, 42 bases in frame from the first base.